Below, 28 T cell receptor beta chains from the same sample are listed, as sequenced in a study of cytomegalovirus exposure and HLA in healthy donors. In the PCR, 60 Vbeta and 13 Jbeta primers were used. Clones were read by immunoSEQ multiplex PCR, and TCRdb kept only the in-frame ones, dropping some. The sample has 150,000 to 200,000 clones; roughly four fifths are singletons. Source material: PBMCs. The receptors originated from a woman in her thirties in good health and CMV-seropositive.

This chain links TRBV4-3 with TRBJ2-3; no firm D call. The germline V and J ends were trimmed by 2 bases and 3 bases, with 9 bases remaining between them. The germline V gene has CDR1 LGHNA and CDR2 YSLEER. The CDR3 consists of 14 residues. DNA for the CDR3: TGCGCCAGCAGCCAAATGGCCTGGACAGATACGCAGTATTTT. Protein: CASSQMAWTDTQYF.

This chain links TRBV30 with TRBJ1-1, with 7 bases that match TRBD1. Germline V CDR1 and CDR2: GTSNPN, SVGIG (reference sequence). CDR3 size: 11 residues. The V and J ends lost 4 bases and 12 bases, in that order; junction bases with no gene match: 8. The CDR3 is CAWTKGATSFF. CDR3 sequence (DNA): TGTGCCTGGACGAAGGGGGCTACGTCTTTCTTT.

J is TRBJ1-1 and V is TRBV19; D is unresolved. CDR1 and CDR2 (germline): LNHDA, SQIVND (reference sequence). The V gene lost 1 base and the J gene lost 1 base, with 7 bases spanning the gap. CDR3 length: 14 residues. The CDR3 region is CASSIGGGNTEAFF. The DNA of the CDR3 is TGTGCCAGTAGTATAGGGGGAGGGAACACTGAAGCTTTCTTT.

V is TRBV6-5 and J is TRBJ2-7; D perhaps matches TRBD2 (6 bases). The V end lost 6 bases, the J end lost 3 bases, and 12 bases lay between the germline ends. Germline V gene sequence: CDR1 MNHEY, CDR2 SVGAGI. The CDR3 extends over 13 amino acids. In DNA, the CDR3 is TGTGCCAGCAGCCCCGGGACTTTCTACGAGCAGTACTTC. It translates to CASSPGTFYEQYF.

The CDR3 loop reads CASSFGTTYGYTF. DNA of the CDR3: TGTGCCAGCAGTTTTGGCACCACCTATGGCTACACCTTC. The chain uses TRBV27 and TRBJ1-2; D is uncertain. There are 13 residues in the CDR3. The germline gives CDR1 MNHEY, CDR2 SMNVEV (reference sequence). The germline V and J ends were trimmed by 3 bases and 4 bases, with 9 bases remaining between them.

CDR3 nucleotide sequence: TGTGCCAGCAGCTTAGAGGGGACAGGGACCAACTATGGCTACACCTTC. Translation gives CASSLEGTGTNYGYTF. The chain joins TRBV7-2 to TRBJ1-2, with 9 bases lining up with TRBD1. Germline V gene lookup returns CDR1 SGHTA and CDR2 FQGNSA. V trimming: 1 base; J trimming: 2 bases; junction bases outside the gene matches: 5. The CDR3 loop spans 16 amino acids.

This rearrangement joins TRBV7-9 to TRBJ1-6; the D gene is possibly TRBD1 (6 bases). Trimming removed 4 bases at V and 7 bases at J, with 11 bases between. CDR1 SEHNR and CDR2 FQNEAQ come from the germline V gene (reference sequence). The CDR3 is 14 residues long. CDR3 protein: CASSYGQGNSPLHF. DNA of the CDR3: TGTGCCAGCAGCTATGGGCAGGGGAATTCACCCCTCCACTTT.

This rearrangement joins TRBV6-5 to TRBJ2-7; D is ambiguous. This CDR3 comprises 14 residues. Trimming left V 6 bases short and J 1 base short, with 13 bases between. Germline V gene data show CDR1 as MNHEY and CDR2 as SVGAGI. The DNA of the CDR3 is TGTGCCAGCAGCCGAGGCCGGGTATCCTACGAGCAGTACTTC. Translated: CASSRGRVSYEQYF.

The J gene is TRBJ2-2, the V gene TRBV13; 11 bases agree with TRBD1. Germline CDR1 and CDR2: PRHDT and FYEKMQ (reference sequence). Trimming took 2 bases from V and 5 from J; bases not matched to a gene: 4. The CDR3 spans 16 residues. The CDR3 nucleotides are TGTGCCAGCAGCTTACGGGGGACAGGGGGGACCGGGGAGCTGTTTTTT. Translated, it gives CASSLRGTGGTGELFF.

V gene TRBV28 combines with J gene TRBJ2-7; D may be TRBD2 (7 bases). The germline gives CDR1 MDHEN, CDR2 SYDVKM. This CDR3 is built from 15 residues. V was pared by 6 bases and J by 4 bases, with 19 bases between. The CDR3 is CASSPSLAGAYEQYF. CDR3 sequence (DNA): TGTGCCAGCAGCCCCTCCTTGGCGGGGGCGTACGAGCAGTACTTC.

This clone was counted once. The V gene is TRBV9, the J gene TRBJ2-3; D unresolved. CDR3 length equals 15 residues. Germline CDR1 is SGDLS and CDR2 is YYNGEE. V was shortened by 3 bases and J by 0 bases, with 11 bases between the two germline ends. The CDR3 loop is CASSAMSESTDTQYF. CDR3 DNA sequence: TGTGCCAGCAGCGCCATGTCAGAAAGCACAGATACGCAGTATTTT.

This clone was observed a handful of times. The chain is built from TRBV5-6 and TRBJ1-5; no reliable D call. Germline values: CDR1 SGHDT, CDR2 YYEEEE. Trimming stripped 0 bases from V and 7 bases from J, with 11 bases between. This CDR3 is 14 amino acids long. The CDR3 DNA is TGTGCCAGCAGCTTGGCGGCGGGGAGGCAGCCCCAGCATTTT. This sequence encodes CASSLAAGRQPQHF.

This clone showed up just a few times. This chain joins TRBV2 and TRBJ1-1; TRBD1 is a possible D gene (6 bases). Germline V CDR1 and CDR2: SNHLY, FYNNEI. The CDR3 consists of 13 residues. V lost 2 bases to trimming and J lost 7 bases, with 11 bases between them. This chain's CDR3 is CASSERGIFEAFF. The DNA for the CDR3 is TGTGCCAGCAGTGAAAGGGGGATATTTGAAGCTTTCTTT.

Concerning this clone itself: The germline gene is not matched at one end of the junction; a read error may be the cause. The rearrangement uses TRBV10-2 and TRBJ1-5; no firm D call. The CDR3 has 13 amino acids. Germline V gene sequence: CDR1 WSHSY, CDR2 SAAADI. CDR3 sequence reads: CASSTQINEPQHF. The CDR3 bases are TGCGCCAGCTCGACTCAGATCAATGAGCCCCAGCATTTT.

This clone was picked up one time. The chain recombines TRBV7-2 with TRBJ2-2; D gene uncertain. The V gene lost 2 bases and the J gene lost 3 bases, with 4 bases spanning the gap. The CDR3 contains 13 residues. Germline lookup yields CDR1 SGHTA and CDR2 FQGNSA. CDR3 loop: CASSLFDTGELFF. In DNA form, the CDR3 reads TGTGCCAGCAGCTTATTCGACACCGGGGAGCTGTTTTTT.

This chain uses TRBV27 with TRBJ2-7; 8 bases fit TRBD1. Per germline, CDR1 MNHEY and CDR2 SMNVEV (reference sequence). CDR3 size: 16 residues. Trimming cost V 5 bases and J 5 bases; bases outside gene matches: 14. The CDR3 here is CASSPYDRGFGDEQYF. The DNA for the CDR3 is TGTGCCAGCAGTCCTTACGACAGGGGATTCGGGGACGAGCAGTACTTC.

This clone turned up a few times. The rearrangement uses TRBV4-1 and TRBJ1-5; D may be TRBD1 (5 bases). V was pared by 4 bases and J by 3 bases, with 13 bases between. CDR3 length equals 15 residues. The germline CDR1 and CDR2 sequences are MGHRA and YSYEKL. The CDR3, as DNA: TGCGCCAGCAGCCTAGTCGACAGCCTCAATCAGCCCCAGCATTTT. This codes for CASSLVDSLNQPQHF.

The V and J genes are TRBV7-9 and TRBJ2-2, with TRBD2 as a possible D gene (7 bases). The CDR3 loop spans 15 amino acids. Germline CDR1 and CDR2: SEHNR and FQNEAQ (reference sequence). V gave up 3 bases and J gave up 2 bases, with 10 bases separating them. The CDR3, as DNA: TGTGCCAGCAGCTTCGGGGGGCTAAACACCGGGGAGCTGTTTTTT. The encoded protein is CASSFGGLNTGELFF.

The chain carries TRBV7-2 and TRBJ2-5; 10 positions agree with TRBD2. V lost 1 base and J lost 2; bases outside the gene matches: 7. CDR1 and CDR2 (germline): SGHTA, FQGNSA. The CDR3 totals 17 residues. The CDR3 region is CASSLGSSGGLQETQYF. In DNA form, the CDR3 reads TGTGCCAGCAGCTTAGGGTCTAGCGGGGGATTACAAGAGACCCAGTACTTC. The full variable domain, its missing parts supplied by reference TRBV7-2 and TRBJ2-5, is GAGVSQSPSNKVTEKGKDVELRCDPISGHTALYWYRQSLGQGLEFLIYFQGNSAPDKSGLPSDRFSAERTGGSVSTLTIQRTQQEDSAVYLCASSLGSSGGLQETQYFGPGTRLLVL.

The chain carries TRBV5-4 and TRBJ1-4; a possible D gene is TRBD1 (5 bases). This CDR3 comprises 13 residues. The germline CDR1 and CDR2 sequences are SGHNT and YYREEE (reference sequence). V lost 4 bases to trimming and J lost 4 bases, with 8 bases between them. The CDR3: CASSQDSNEKLFF. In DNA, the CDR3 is TGTGCCAGCAGCCAAGACAGTAATGAAAAACTGTTTTTT.

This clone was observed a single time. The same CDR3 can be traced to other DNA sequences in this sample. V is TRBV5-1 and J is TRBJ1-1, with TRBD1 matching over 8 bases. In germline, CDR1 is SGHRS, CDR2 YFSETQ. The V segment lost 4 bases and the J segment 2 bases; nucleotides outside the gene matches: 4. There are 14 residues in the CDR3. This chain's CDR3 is CASSNRGSNTEAFF. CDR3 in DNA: TGCGCCAGCAGCAACAGGGGGTCCAACACTGAAGCTTTCTTT.

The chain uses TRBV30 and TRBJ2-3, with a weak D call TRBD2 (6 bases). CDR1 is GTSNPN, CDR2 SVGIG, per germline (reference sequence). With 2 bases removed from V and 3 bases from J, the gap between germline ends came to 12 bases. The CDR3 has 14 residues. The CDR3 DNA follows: TGTGCCTGGAGTCTCAAGGCGGGGACAGATACGCAGTATTTT. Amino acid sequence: CAWSLKAGTDTQYF.

The CDR3 nucleotides read TGTGCCAGCAGCTTTCATTTTCGGGGGAGGTCTGTCGGGGAGCTGTTTTTT. Translated, it gives CASSFHFRGRSVGELFF. This chain connects TRBV7-9 to TRBJ2-2; a weak D match, TRBD2 (6 bases). The CDR3 is 17 residues long. Trimming pared 3 bases from V and 7 bases from J, leaving 21 bases between. The germline V gene encodes CDR1 SEHNR and CDR2 FQNEAQ (reference sequence). The full variable domain, completed using reference TRBV7-9 and TRBJ2-2, is DTGVSQNPRHKITKRGQNVTFRCDPISEHNRLYWYRQTLGQGPEFLTYFQNEAQLEKSRLLSDRFSAERPKGSFSTLEIQRTEQGDSAMYLCASSFHFRGRSVGELFFGEGSRLTVL.

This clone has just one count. The CDR3 sequence is CASSLGGATADSVYGYTF. In nucleotides, the CDR3 is TGTGCCAGCAGCTTGGGCGGGGCTACAGCAGATTCCGTCTATGGCTACACCTTC. The chain joins TRBV5-4 to TRBJ1-2; possible D gene TRBD1, 5 bases. With 0 bases removed from V and 4 bases from J, the gap between germline ends came to 22 bases. Germline-derived CDR1 and CDR2 are SGHNT and YYREEE (reference sequence). The CDR3 has 18 amino acids.

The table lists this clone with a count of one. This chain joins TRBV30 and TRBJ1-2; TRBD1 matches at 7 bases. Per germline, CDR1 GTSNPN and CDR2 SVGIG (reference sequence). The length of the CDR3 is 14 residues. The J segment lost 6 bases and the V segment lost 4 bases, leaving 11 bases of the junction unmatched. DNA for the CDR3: TGTGCCTGGACTGGACAGGTCCAAGGGGATGGCTACACCTTC. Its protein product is CAWTGQVQGDGYTF.

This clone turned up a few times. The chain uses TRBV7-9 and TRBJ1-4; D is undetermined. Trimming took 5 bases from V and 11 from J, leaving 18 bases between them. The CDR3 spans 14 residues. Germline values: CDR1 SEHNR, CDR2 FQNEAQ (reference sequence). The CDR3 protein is CASSPAGRLAKLFF. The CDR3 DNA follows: TGTGCCAGCAGCCCAGCGGGGAGGTTAGCCAAACTGTTTTTT.

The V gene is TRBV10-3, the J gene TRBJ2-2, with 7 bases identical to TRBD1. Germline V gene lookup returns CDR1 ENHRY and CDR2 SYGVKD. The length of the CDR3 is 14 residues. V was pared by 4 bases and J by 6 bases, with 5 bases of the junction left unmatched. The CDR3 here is CAISGGQYAGELFF. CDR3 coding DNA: TGTGCCATCAGTGGGGGACAGTATGCCGGGGAGCTGTTTTTT.

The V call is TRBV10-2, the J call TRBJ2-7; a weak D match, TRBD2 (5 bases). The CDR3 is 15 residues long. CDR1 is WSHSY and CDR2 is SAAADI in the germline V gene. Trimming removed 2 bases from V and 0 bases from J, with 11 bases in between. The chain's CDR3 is CASSERRASSYEQYF. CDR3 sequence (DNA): TGCGCCAGCAGTGAGAGGCGGGCGAGCTCCTACGAGCAGTACTTC.